Shown below are 18 T cell receptor beta chains from a single sample sequenced in a study of blood T cell repertoires in COVID-19. Sequencing was performed with immunoSEQ multiplex PCR; in TCRdb, only in-frame clones are kept and a portion is missing. The sample has 650,000 to 800,000 clones; about 87% are singletons. Sequencing was done on a sample of peripheral blood. These receptors were collected from a woman aged 18-29 years with acute or convalescent COVID-19.

V and J are TRBV7-3 and TRBJ2-7; TRBD1 matches 9 bases. This CDR3 is 14 amino acids long. Trimming cost V 10 bases and J 4 bases; bases outside gene matches: 11. Germline-derived CDR1 and CDR2 are SGHTA and FQGTGA. The DNA for the CDR3 is TGTGCCATCCCTCATTGGGACAGGGAGTACGAGCAGTACTTC. This sequence encodes CAIPHWDREYEQYF.

The chain carries TRBV6-5 and TRBJ1-4, with D possibly being TRBD1 (6 bases). V was pared by 4 bases and J by 5 bases, with 14 bases between. This CDR3 spans 15 amino acids. CDR1 MNHEY and CDR2 SVGAGI come from the germline V gene. The CDR3: CASSSRTDRNEKLFF. The CDR3 region has the DNA TGTGCCAGCAGTTCCCGGACAGATAGAAATGAAAAACTGTTTTTT.

V gene TRBV13 combines with J gene TRBJ2-1; 11 bases are shared with TRBD2. From germline, CDR1 is PRHDT and CDR2 FYEKMQ (reference sequence). The CDR3 is 14 amino acids. V lost 0 bases, J lost 8 bases, and 0 bases stayed unmatched. CDR3 bases: TGTGCCAGCAGCTTAGGGACTAGCGGGGATGAGCAGTTCTTC. Amino acids: CASSLGTSGDEQFF. The entire variable domain, with the rest obtained from reference TRBV13 and TRBJ2-1, is as follows: AAGVIQSPRHLIKEKRETATLKCYPIPRHDTVYWYQQGPGQDPQFLISFYEKMQSDKGSIPDRFSAQQFSDYHSELNMSSLELGDSALYFCASSLGTSGDEQFFGPGTRLTVL.

The V call is TRBV6-5, the J call TRBJ1-1, with a tentative D call TRBD1 (5 bases). Trimming stripped 6 bases from V and 3 bases from J, with 17 bases between. Germline assignment: CDR1 MNHEY and CDR2 SVGAGI. This CDR3 comprises 15 residues. Here the CDR3 reads CASSRQSRGYTEAFF. The CDR3 DNA follows: TGTGCCAGCAGCAGACAATCTCGGGGGTACACTGAAGCTTTCTTT.

This clone was recorded a few times. The chain uses TRBV18 and TRBJ1-2; a weak D match, TRBD1 (5 bases). The CDR3 consists of 11 residues. V gave up 2 bases and J gave up 8 bases, with 6 bases separating them. The germline gives CDR1 KGHSH, CDR2 LQKENI. The CDR3 region is CASSPGAGYTF. CDR3 in DNA: TGTGCCAGCTCACCAGGGGCCGGCTACACCTTC.

This chain uses TRBV19 with TRBJ1-1; D remains unclear. CDR1 LNHDA and CDR2 SQIVND come from the germline V gene (reference sequence). V was pared by 3 bases and J by 7 bases, with 12 bases between. The CDR3 spans 13 residues. Here the CDR3 DNA reads TGTGCCAGTAGTATTGGAGACCGCGGTGAAGCTTTCTTT. It specifies CASSIGDRGEAFF. Filled out from reference TRBV19 and TRBJ1-1, the complete variable domain reads DGGITQSPKYLFRKEGQNVTLSCEQNLNHDAMYWYRQDPGQGLRLIYYSQIVNDFQKGDIAEGYSVSREKKESFPLTVTSAQKNPTAFYLCASSIGDRGEAFFGQGTRLTVV.

The gene calls are TRBV25-1 and TRBJ1-5; 9 bases are a match to TRBD1. The CDR3 totals 14 residues. Germline CDR1 and CDR2: MGHDK and SYGVNS. With V trimmed by 3 bases and J by 7 bases, 4 bases remained unmatched. The CDR3 region is CASSDTGGRQPQHF. The CDR3 coding sequence is TGTGCCAGCAGTGATACAGGGGGCAGGCAGCCCCAGCATTTT.

The chain has TRBV5-5 and TRBJ2-1; TRBD2 is a possible D gene (6 bases). The CDR3 has 15 amino acids. Trimming left V 1 base short and J 0 bases short, with 8 bases between. Germline V gene data show CDR1 as SGHKS and CDR2 as YYEKEE (reference sequence). The CDR3 spells CASSLSSGSYNEQFF. The CDR3 bases are TGTGCCAGCAGCTTGAGTAGCGGCTCCTACAATGAGCAGTTCTTC. Drawing the rest from reference TRBV5-5 and TRBJ2-1, the complete variable domain is DAGVTQSPTHLIKTRGQQVTLRCSPISGHKSVSWYQQVLGQGPQFIFQYYEKEERGRGNFPDRFSARQFPNYSSELNVNALLLGDSALYLCASSLSSGSYNEQFFGPGTRLTVL.

The chain carries TRBV9 and TRBJ1-2; a possible D gene is TRBD1 (6 bases). The length of the CDR3 is 15 residues. V shed 4 bases and J shed 2 bases, with 15 bases lying between them. Germline CDR1 reads SGDLS; CDR2 reads YYNGEE. The CDR3 coding sequence is TGTGCCAGCAGCCCTCACAGGGTCCCAAACTATGGCTACACCTTC. Its protein is CASSPHRVPNYGYTF.

The chain links TRBV30 to TRBJ2-7; D unclear. The CDR3 consists of 15 residues. CDR1 is GTSNPN, CDR2 SVGIG, per germline (reference sequence). V lost 1 base and J lost 0, with 13 bases in between. The DNA for the CDR3 is TGTGCCTGGAGTGAATTAAAAAAGAGCTCCTACGAGCAGTACTTC. The encoded protein is CAWSELKKSSYEQYF.

Of note for this clone: Different DNA sequences within this sample yield the same CDR3. The V call is TRBV12-3 or TRBV12-4, the J call TRBJ1-1; D might be TRBD1 (5 bases). There are 13 residues in the CDR3. Deletions cut 5 bases from V and 0 bases from J, with 7 bases between. In DNA form, the CDR3 reads TGTGCCAGCAGTCAGGGTTTGAACACTGAAGCTTTCTTT. Translation: CASSQGLNTEAFF.

The rearrangement uses TRBV9 and TRBJ2-1; 7 nucleotides align to TRBD2. The length of the CDR3 is 14 residues. Germline lookup yields CDR1 SGDLS and CDR2 YYNGEE. Trimming removed 2 bases from V and 7 bases from J; junction bases left unmatched: 6. CDR3 sequence (DNA): TGTGCCAGCAGCGTCCCGACTAGCCTAAATGAGCAGTTCTTC. It is translated as CASSVPTSLNEQFF.

The V call is TRBV6-4, the J call TRBJ1-2; unclear D gene. Germline V gives CDR1 MRHNA, CDR2 SNTAGT. This CDR3 region has 13 residues. V lost 0 bases and J 7 bases, leaving 9 bases between the germline ends. The DNA for the CDR3 is TGTGCCAGCAGTGACTCGAACAGCGGTGGCTACACCTTC. Its translation is CASSDSNSGGYTF.

This chain connects TRBV27 to TRBJ1-1; D is ambiguous. Per germline, CDR1 MNHEY and CDR2 SMNVEV (reference sequence). This CDR3 comprises 15 residues. The V end was cut by 4 bases, the J end by 1 base, with 13 bases between. The CDR3 sequence: CASSSWLEGNTEAFF. The CDR3 nucleotides are TGTGCCAGCAGTTCGTGGCTAGAAGGGAACACTGAAGCTTTCTTT.

The chain uses TRBV6-2 or TRBV6-3 and TRBJ1-5; maybe TRBD1 (5 bases). This CDR3 has 14 residues. Trimming removed 5 bases from V and 7 bases from J, with 15 bases in between. Germline CDR1 reads MNHEY; CDR2 reads SVGEGT. The DNA of the CDR3 is TGTGCCAGCAGTGGGGACTCGACTACCCAGCCCCAGCATTTT. This codes for CASSGDSTTQPQHF.

This clone was observed once. V usage is TRBV19 and J usage is TRBJ1-1; 9 positions agree with TRBD1. CDR3 length equals 15 residues. Germline V gene lookup returns CDR1 LNHDA and CDR2 SQIVND (reference sequence). Germline trimming cut 7 bases from V and 4 bases from J; bases unmatched to any gene: 10. In DNA form, the CDR3 reads TGTGCCAGTACCCCACAGGGGGCGAAGACCACTGAAGCTTTCTTT. This translates into CASTPQGAKTTEAFF.

The chain links TRBV19 to TRBJ1-3, with 8 bases fitting TRBD1. This CDR3 is built from 14 residues. J was trimmed by 8 bases and V by 4 bases; bases with no gene match: 7. CDR1 is LNHDA and CDR2 is SQIVND in the germline V gene (reference sequence). The CDR3 loop reads CASSTTGGRDTIYF. CDR3 nucleotide sequence: TGTGCCAGTAGTACTACAGGGGGACGGGACACCATATATTTT.

The V call is TRBV5-6, the J call TRBJ1-4, with 9 bases fitting TRBD1. V lost 3 bases to trimming and J lost 8 bases; unmatched junction nucleotides: 8. Germline V CDR1 and CDR2: SGHDT, YYEEEE. The CDR3 length is 15 residues. CDR3 loop: CASSSPDRGGEKLFF. As DNA, the CDR3 is TGTGCCAGCAGCTCACCGGACAGGGGAGGCGAAAAACTGTTTTTT.